The clone carrying this TCR beta chain appeared many times. Its antigen is still unknown. CDR3 length equals 15 residues. The ends were cut back, 0 bases at V and 2 bases at J, with 10 bases in the middle. CDR1 is MNHEY and CDR2 is SVGAGI in the germline V gene. This sample was taken from a study of T cell repertoires in cytomegalovirus infection. The wider study: In public TCR beta signatures, there were indications of both CMV infection and matching HLA type. Broader study findings: Clonotypes of TCR beta that were HLA-C-restricted and CMV-specific dominated the ex vivo response. Carriage of CMV together with the relevant HLA was identifiable through cumulative public TCR beta family frequency.

MiXCR, run by TCRdb on the reads, gives a single entry per CDR3 protein. The sample contains some 400,000 distinct CDR3 sequences, 30% to 40% of which appear only once. This chain uses TRBV6-5 with TRBJ1-1; no reliable D call. The TCR sequence derives from a human donor in good health (CMV status not recorded). Some clones in this sample may be carry-over from other donors' samples. The sample consisted of PBMCs. This CDR3 is CASSYSGHLNTEAFF. The CDR3 DNA follows: TGTGCCAGCAGTTACTCCGGTCACCTAAACACTGAAGCTTTCTTT.